These 2 T cell receptor beta chains share one sample of origin, sequenced in a study of blood T cell repertoires in COVID-19. Sequenced by immunoSEQ multiplex PCR; TCRdb stores in-frame clones only, minus some. The sample holds 42,000 or so clones, about 91% seen once. The sample consisted of peripheral blood. The receptors shown here come from a middle-aged man with active COVID-19.

The V and J genes are TRBV6-5 and TRBJ2-5; the D is unclear. The CDR3 is made up of 11 amino acids. Trimming removed 7 bases from V and 5 bases from J, with 8 bases in between. Germline-derived CDR1 and CDR2 are MNHEY and SVGAGI. The CDR3 spells CASTSLETQYF. CDR3 bases: TGTGCCAGCACCTCCCTTGAGACCCAGTACTTC.

This chain links TRBV5-4 with TRBJ1-6, with D unclear. This CDR3 comprises 13 residues. Germline CDR1 SGHNT, CDR2 YYREEE (reference sequence). Trimming left V 4 bases short and J 7 bases short, with 9 bases between. CDR3 coding DNA: TGTGCCAGCAGCCCCTTACAGAATTCACCCCTCCACTTT. Translated, it gives CASSPLQNSPLHF.